This is a list of T cell receptor beta chains from one sample in a study of T cells in Graves' hyperthyroidism and ophthalmopathy. TCRdb passed the multiplex PCR reads through MiXCR, listing each CDR3 protein once. This table holds 600,000 to 850,000 distinct CDR3 sequences, around 19% found once. Material: blood. These TCRs come from a woman aged 45-65 years with Graves' hyperthyroidism that later progressed to Graves' ophthalmopathy. Both conserved end residues are part of each CDR3. A D gene is named only where the DNA matches it firmly. Rows may omit the clone size; those that give it use once, few, many or a size class.

V gene	D gene	J gene	clone size	CDR3 protein	CDR3 DNA
TRBV9	TRBD1	TRBJ1-1	-	CASSRRQGAGGTEAFF	TGTGCCAGCAGCCGAAGACAGGGGGCCGGGGGCACTGAAGCTTTCTTT
TRBV12-3/TRBV12-4	TRBD2	TRBJ2-3	-	CASYHGGGAADTQYF	TGTGCCAGCTACCACGGGGGGGGGGCGGCAGATACGCAGTATTTT
TRBV18	-	TRBJ1-1	many	CASSPGDVELEAFF	TGTGCCAGCTCACCGGGGGACGTGGAGCTTGAGGCTTTCTTT
TRBV20-1	-	TRBJ1-2	many	CSARGDAPGIYGYTF	TGCAGTGCTAGAGGGGACGCCCCGGGAATCTATGGCTACACCTTC
TRBV5-5	TRBD1	TRBJ2-1	many	CASRMTGAGTEQFF	TGTGCCAGCAGAATGACAGGGGCAGGGACTGAGCAGTTCTTC
TRBV27	-	TRBJ1-1	-	CASSPTRTANTETFF	TGTGCCAGCAGCCCCACCAGGACAGCGAACACTGAAACTTTCTTT
TRBV12-3/TRBV12-4	-	TRBJ2-1	few	CASSLDGFREQFF	TGTGCCAGCAGTTTGGATGGTTTTCGTGAGCAGTTCTTC
TRBV6-2/TRBV6-3	-	TRBJ1-1	few	CASSYPGTKNTEAFF	TGTGCCAGCAGTTACCCAGGGACAAAAAACACTGAAGCTTTCTTT
TRBV18	-	TRBJ1-4	few	CASSPSTPTNEKLFF	TGTGCCAGCTCACCATCAACACCAACTAATGAAAAACTGTTTTTT
TRBV6-1	TRBD2	TRBJ2-3	many	CASSGRLAGNTDTQYF	TGTGCCAGCAGTGGACGACTAGCGGGGAACACAGATACGCAGTATTTT
TRBV18	-	TRBJ2-5	-	CASSPRASQETQYF	TGTGCCAGCTCACCACGAGCGAGTCAAGAGACCCAGTACTTC
TRBV7-2	TRBD1	TRBJ1-5	few	CASSPGTGFFQPQHF	TGTGCCAGCAGCCCCGGGACAGGCTTTTTTCAGCCCCAGCATTTT
TRBV11-2	TRBD2	TRBJ2-1	many	CASSLSGGTNNEQFF	TGTGCCAGCAGCTTAAGCGGGGGGACGAACAATGAGCAGTTCTTC
TRBV3-1	-	TRBJ1-6	many	CASSRNRDSPLHF	TGTGCCAGCAGCCGAAACAGGGATTCACCCCTCCACTTT
TRBV7-9	-	TRBJ2-1	many	CASSATGYNEQFF	TGTGCCAGCAGCGCGACCGGTTACAATGAGCAGTTCTTC
TRBV19	-	TRBJ1-1	few	CASSSNLRARGEAFF	TGTGCCAGTAGTTCTAATCTCAGGGCTCGTGGGGAAGCTTTCTTT
TRBV20-1	TRBD1	TRBJ1-2	-	CSARDPRTGRNYGYTF	TGCAGTGCTAGAGATCCCCGGACAGGGAGGAACTATGGCTACACCTTC
TRBV3-1	-	TRBJ2-3	many	CASSHRRGLTDTQYF	TGTGCCAGCAGCCATCGGCGGGGGCTCACAGATACGCAGTATTTT
TRBV3-1	-	TRBJ1-1	few	CASSQEGPIYDTEAFF	TGTGCCAGCAGCCAAGAGGGCCCTATATACGACACTGAAGCTTTCTTT
TRBV7-9	-	TRBJ2-2	-	CASSASRDTGELFF	TGTGCCAGCAGCGCGAGTAGGGACACCGGGGAGCTGTTTTTT
TRBV2	-	TRBJ2-5	few	CASSTGDRTLQETQYF	TGTGCCTCATCTACGGGGGACAGAACATTACAAGAGACCCAGTACTTC
TRBV20-1	-	TRBJ2-3	many	CSARRTSTDTQYF	TGCAGTGCTAGACGGACTAGCACAGATACGCAGTATTTT
TRBV19	TRBD1	TRBJ1-1	few	CASSGTGVTEAFF	TGTGCCTCCTCCGGGACAGGGGTCACTGAAGCTTTCTTT
TRBV19	TRBD2	TRBJ2-5	-	CARGTSGGWIKTQYF	TGTGCCAGAGGGACTAGCGGGGGATGGATAAAGACCCAGTACTTC
TRBV20-1	TRBD1	TRBJ1-2	few	CSARDTISGGYYGYTF	TGCAGTGCTAGAGACACTATCTCAGGGGGGTACTATGGCTACACCTTC
TRBV10-2	-	TRBJ1-1	once	CASAQNTEAFF	TGCGCCAGCGCACAGAACACTGAAGCTTTCTTT
TRBV18	TRBD1	TRBJ2-7	many	CASSPELGQGRSYEQYF	TGTGCCAGCTCACCTGAACTGGGACAGGGGCGATCCTACGAGCAGTACTTC
TRBV7-9	-	TRBJ2-7	-	CASSNREHYEQYF	TGTGCCAGCAGCAACAGGGAGCACTACGAGCAGTACTTC
TRBV20-1	TRBD1	TRBJ1-3	few	CSAETGTGVSTPGNTIYF	TGCAGTGCCGAAACTGGGACAGGGGTTAGTACCCCTGGAAACACCATATATTTT
TRBV7-7	-	TRBJ2-3	many	CASSLERTDTQYF	TGTGCCAGCAGCTTAGAGCGCACAGATACGCAGTATTTT
TRBV30	-	TRBJ2-7	many	CAWRVNSRQISEQYF	TGTGCCTGGAGAGTTAATTCCCGACAGATCAGCGAGCAGTACTTC
TRBV7-9	TRBD1	TRBJ2-2	many	CASSLRDRGTGELFF	TGTGCCAGCAGCTTGAGGGACAGGGGAACCGGGGAGCTGTTTTTT
TRBV5-5	TRBD1	TRBJ1-1	many	CASSQPTGTGTTEAFF	TGTGCCAGCAGCCAACCGACAGGGACCGGGACGACTGAAGCTTTCTTT
TRBV5-1	-	TRBJ1-6	few	CASSRDRYNSPLHF	TGCGCCAGCAGCCGGGACCGGTATAATTCACCCCTCCACTTT
TRBV5-6	TRBD2	TRBJ2-4	-	CASSLGLAQNIQYF	TGTGCCAGCAGCTTGGGACTAGCACAAAACATTCAGTACTTC
TRBV4-1	-	TRBJ2-7	-	CASSQDSEGLGEQYF	TGCGCCAGCAGCCAAGATTCGGAGGGCCTCGGCGAGCAGTACTTC
TRBV6-1	-	TRBJ2-2	few	CASSEQTGTNTGELFF	TGTGCCAGCAGTGAACAGACAGGGACTAACACCGGGGAGCTGTTTTTT
TRBV9	TRBD1	TRBJ2-1	-	CASSVVGTGDEQFF	TGTGCCAGCAGCGTAGTAGGGACAGGGGATGAGCAGTTCTTC
TRBV5-8	-	TRBJ2-2	few	CASSRNILPNTGELFF	TGTGCCAGCAGCCGAAACATACTCCCGAACACCGGGGAGCTGTTTTTT
TRBV11-3	-	TRBJ2-1	many	CASSREGGSYNEQFF	TGTGCCAGCAGCCGTGAAGGCGGGTCCTACAATGAGCAGTTCTTC
TRBV6-6	-	TRBJ1-2	many	CASSYSSSGPYGYTF	TGTGCCAGCAGTTACTCAAGTTCAGGGCCCTATGGCTACACCTTC
TRBV20-1	-	TRBJ1-2	few	CSARGTWDLGAFNYGYTF	TGCAGTGCTAGAGGAACTTGGGACCTCGGAGCGTTTAACTATGGCTACACCTTC
TRBV11-3	TRBD2	TRBJ2-1	many	CASSPRLAGDNEQFF	TGTGCCAGCAGCCCCAGACTAGCGGGTGATAATGAGCAGTTCTTC
TRBV12-3/TRBV12-4	TRBD1	TRBJ1-4	few	CASRRQGSATNEKLFF	TGTGCCAGCAGGAGACAGGGCTCAGCAACTAATGAAAAACTGTTTTTT
TRBV25-1	-	TRBJ1-1	-	CASSEWGRGNTEAFF	TGTGCCAGCAGTGAATGGGGCAGGGGCAACACTGAAGCTTTCTTT
TRBV12-3/TRBV12-4	-	TRBJ1-1	-	CASGSIGMNTEAFF	TGTGCCAGCGGATCGATTGGCATGAACACTGAAGCTTTCTTT
TRBV20-1	-	TRBJ1-4	many	CSASGPSGSEKLFF	TGCAGTGCCTCGGGACCATCGGGCAGTGAAAAACTGTTTTTT
TRBV20-1	TRBD2	TRBJ2-4	many	CSASLRAGVAKNIQYF	TGCAGTGCTAGCCTCCGCGCGGGGGTAGCCAAAAACATTCAGTACTTC
TRBV6-1	-	TRBJ1-3	-	CASSEALGLNSGNTIYF	TGTGCCAGCAGTGAAGCGCTTGGGCTGAACTCTGGAAACACCATATATTTT
TRBV12-3/TRBV12-4	TRBD1	TRBJ1-2	-	CASSRRDSLYGYTF	TGTGCCAGCAGTCGACGGGACAGCCTCTATGGCTACACCTTC
TRBV6-1	-	TRBJ2-3	-	CASTGVTDTQYF	TGTGCCAGCACAGGGGTCACAGATACGCAGTATTTT
TRBV27	TRBD1	TRBJ2-7	few	CASSHRQGEGYEQYF	TGTGCCAGCAGTCATCGACAGGGAGAAGGCTACGAGCAGTACTTC
TRBV6-1	-	TRBJ1-2	-	CASSETVPSYGYTF	TGTGCCAGCAGTGAAACAGTACCCTCCTATGGCTACACCTTC
TRBV3-1	TRBD1	TRBJ2-3	many	CASSREGQPTTQYF	TGTGCCAGCAGCCGAGAGGGACAGCCGACCACGCAGTATTTT
TRBV27	TRBD1	TRBJ2-6	-	CATSRDSTSGANVLTF	TGTGCCACAAGCCGGGACAGTACCTCTGGGGCCAACGTCCTGACTTTC
TRBV12-3/TRBV12-4	TRBD2	TRBJ2-3	many	CASSFWAGGTDTQYF	TGTGCCAGCAGTTTTTGGGCGGGGGGCACAGATACGCAGTATTTT
TRBV7-2	-	TRBJ2-3	-	CASSSGISDTQYF	TGTGCCAGCAGCTCCGGGATCTCAGATACGCAGTATTTT
TRBV12-3/TRBV12-4	-	TRBJ2-5	-	CASRSGGIEETQYF	TGTGCCAGCAGGTCCGGAGGGATCGAAGAGACCCAGTACTTC
TRBV6-2/TRBV6-3	-	TRBJ2-7	-	CASGPFRGYEQYF	TGTGCCAGCGGACCCTTTCGGGGCTACGAGCAGTACTTC